Listed below are T cell receptor beta chains from one sample, sequenced in a study of blood T cell repertoires in COVID-19. Measured with immunoSEQ multiplex PCR; TCRdb has only the in-frame clones, and not every one. Of 200,000 to 300,000 clones listed, over 80% were seen once; the top ten hold 3% to 4%. Source material: peripheral blood. The receptors stem from a woman aged 40 to 50 with acute or convalescent COVID-19. Both conserved end residues are part of each CDR3. The order of the fields is J gene, D gene, clone size, V gene, CDR3 protein, CDR3 DNA. A D gene is named only where the DNA matches it firmly. Some rows have no size entry. The others give once, few or many, or a class for an expanded clone.

J: TRBJ2-3; D: TRBD1; size: few; V: TRBV15; CDR3: CATSRAGQGNTDTQYF; DNA: TGTGCCACCAGCAGGGCGGGACAGGGAAACACAGATACGCAGTATTTT
J: TRBJ2-2; D: -; size: -; V: TRBV5-1; CDR3: CASSLSWTATGELFF; DNA: TGCGCCAGCAGCTTGAGTTGGACAGCCACCGGGGAGCTGTTTTTT
J: TRBJ1-5; D: -; size: once; V: TRBV7-9; CDR3: CASSHGQSNQPQHF; DNA: TGTGCCAGCAGCCACGGACAGAGCAATCAGCCCCAGCATTTT
J: TRBJ1-1; D: -; size: few; V: TRBV12-5; CDR3: CASGPAGNTEAFF; DNA: TGTGCTAGTGGCCCAGCGGGGAACACTGAAGCTTTCTTT
J: TRBJ2-1; D: TRBD2; size: -; V: TRBV5-1; CDR3: CASSLAPRGGSEQFF; DNA: TGCGCCAGCAGCTTGGCCCCGCGGGGGGGCTCTGAGCAGTTCTTC
J: TRBJ1-3; D: TRBD1; size: -; V: TRBV19; CDR3: CASTPFEGAVGNTIYF; DNA: TGTGCCAGTACCCCCTTCGAGGGGGCTGTTGGAAACACCATATATTTT
J: TRBJ2-5; D: TRBD2; size: -; V: TRBV3-1/TRBV3-2; CDR3: CASSPRLAGGPYQETQYF; DNA: TGTGCCAGCAGCCCCCGCCTAGCGGGGGGCCCGTACCAAGAGACCCAGTACTTC
J: TRBJ1-2; D: -; size: -; V: TRBV2; CDR3: CASSPRRGRTNYGYTF; DNA: TGTGCCAGCAGCCCCCGCAGGGGAAGAACTAACTATGGCTACACCTTC
J: TRBJ2-3; D: TRBD1; size: -; V: TRBV11-3; CDR3: CASSPKGQGTDTQYF; DNA: TGTGCCAGCAGCCCGAAGGGACAGGGAACAGATACGCAGTATTTT
J: TRBJ2-2; D: TRBD1; size: few; V: TRBV7-7; CDR3: CASSLVGQGTGELFF; DNA: TGTGCCAGCAGCTTAGTTGGACAGGGCACCGGGGAGCTGTTTTTT
J: TRBJ1-1; D: -; size: once; V: TRBV6-6; CDR3: CASSRGTPEAFF; DNA: TGTGCCAGCAGTCGTGGGACACCCGAAGCTTTCTTT
J: TRBJ2-1; D: TRBD2; size: -; V: TRBV2; CDR3: CASSEGRIAGVNEQFF; DNA: TGTGCCAGCAGTGAAGGGAGGATAGCGGGGGTCAATGAGCAGTTCTTC
J: TRBJ2-3; D: TRBD2; size: -; V: TRBV5-1; CDR3: CASSSLAGGSSSTDTQYF; DNA: TGCGCCAGCAGCTCCCTAGCGGGGGGTTCTTCTAGCACAGATACGCAGTATTTT
J: TRBJ1-1; D: -; size: -; V: TRBV30; CDR3: CAWSGPREKAFF; DNA: TGTGCCTGGAGTGGTCCCAGGGAAAAAGCTTTCTTT
J: TRBJ2-3; D: TRBD1; size: -; V: TRBV15; CDR3: CATSVQRLGTGEADTQYF; DNA: TGTGCCACCAGCGTACAGAGACTCGGGACAGGGGAAGCGGATACGCAGTATTTT
J: TRBJ1-2; D: TRBD1; size: -; V: TRBV30; CDR3: CAWSANRGNYGYTF; DNA: TGTGCCTGGAGTGCGAACAGGGGAAACTATGGCTACACCTTC
J: TRBJ1-2; D: TRBD1; size: -; V: TRBV25-1; CDR3: CASSVTGTKSYTF; DNA: TGTGCCAGCAGTGTGACAGGGACGAAGAGCTACACCTTC
J: TRBJ1-2; D: TRBD1; size: once; V: TRBV19; CDR3: CASMRLGDRAYGYTF; DNA: TGTGCCAGTATGCGCTTGGGGGACAGGGCTTATGGCTACACCTTC
J: TRBJ2-3; D: -; size: -; V: TRBV25-1; CDR3: CASSDTPVDTQYF; DNA: TGTGCCAGCAGTGACACCCCAGTGGATACGCAGTATTTT
J: TRBJ2-2; D: -; size: once; V: TRBV11-2; CDR3: CASSLVPAGNTGELFF; DNA: TGTGCCAGCAGCTTAGTCCCCGCAGGGAACACCGGGGAGCTGTTTTTT
J: TRBJ1-2; D: -; size: -; V: TRBV7-9; CDR3: CASQKCYDGYTF; DNA: TGTGCCAGCCAAAAATGCTACGATGGCTACACCTTC
J: TRBJ1-1; D: -; size: -; V: TRBV13; CDR3: CASSLEGRVSNTEAFF; DNA: TGTGCCAGCAGCTTAGAGGGCAGGGTATCGAACACTGAAGCTTTCTTT
J: TRBJ2-5; D: TRBD2; size: -; V: TRBV20-1; CDR3: CSASLFGTSIEETQYF; DNA: TGCAGTGCTAGTTTATTTGGGACTAGCATCGAAGAGACCCAGTACTTC
J: TRBJ2-6; D: TRBD1; size: -; V: TRBV7-9; CDR3: CASRGRDRGSGANVLTF; DNA: TGTGCCAGCAGAGGGAGGGACAGGGGTTCTGGGGCCAACGTCCTGACTTTC
J: TRBJ1-1; D: -; size: -; V: TRBV10-3; CDR3: CAIAKAEGTPEAFF; DNA: TGTGCCATCGCTAAAGCGGAGGGAACGCCTGAAGCTTTCTTT
J: TRBJ1-5; D: -; size: -; V: TRBV3-1/TRBV3-2; CDR3: CASSQTGIRDQPQHF; DNA: TGTGCCAGCAGCCAAACAGGGATAAGGGATCAGCCCCAGCATTTT
J: TRBJ1-2; D: -; size: -; V: TRBV6-6; CDR3: CASSRGSTANYGYTF; DNA: TGTGCCAGCAGTCGAGGCAGCACAGCTAACTATGGCTACACCTTC
J: TRBJ2-5; D: TRBD2; size: -; V: TRBV5-4; CDR3: CASSGRLAGGLETQYF; DNA: TGTGCCAGCAGCGGACGTCTAGCGGGGGGGCTGGAGACCCAGTACTTC